Following are 13 T cell receptor beta chains from one sample sequenced in a study of T cells after yellow fever vaccination. A single record per CDR3 protein comes from TCRdb applying MiXCR to the 5' RACE reads. The repertoire includes about 310,000 distinct CDR3 sequences, less than 4.5% of them detected once, and less than 25% sits in the top ten. The sample was PBMCs, taken on the day of the yellow fever booster vaccination. The receptors come from a man between 18 and 35 years old who received the YFV17D yellow fever vaccine.

This clonotype was seen at least ten times. The rearrangement links TRBV5-1 to TRBJ2-5, with D perhaps matching TRBD2 (7 bases). Germline V lookup: CDR1 SGHRS, CDR2 YFSETQ. V lost 2 bases and J 1 base, leaving 9 bases between the germline ends. CDR3 length: 14 residues. CDR3: CASSFGGAQETQYF. The DNA of the CDR3 is TGCGCCAGCAGCTTTGGGGGGGCCCAAGAGACCCAGTACTTC.

The chain joins TRBV19 to TRBJ1-4; no clear D. This CDR3 comprises 12 residues. Germline loops: CDR1 LNHDA, CDR2 SQIVND (reference sequence). Trimming pared 5 bases from V and 8 bases from J, leaving 9 bases between. CDR3 residues: CASSLGFEKLFF. In DNA, the CDR3 is TGTGCCAGTAGTTTGGGATTCGAAAAACTGTTTTTT.

This clonotype was recorded many times. This rearrangement joins TRBV7-9 to TRBJ1-2; D gene uncertain. The CDR3 length is 14 residues. Germline CDR1 reads SEHNR; CDR2 reads FQNEAQ (reference sequence). V was clipped by 1 base and J by 8 bases, with 14 bases between them. The CDR3 spells CASSLGQDPRGYTF. In nucleotides, the CDR3 is TGTGCCAGCAGCTTAGGCCAGGATCCCCGGGGCTACACCTTC. The full variable domain, with the rest looked up from reference TRBV7-9 and TRBJ1-2, is DTGVSQNPRHKITKRGQNVTFRCDPISEHNRLYWYRQTLGQGPEFLTYFQNEAQLEKSRLLSDRFSAERPKGSFSTLEIQRTEQGDSAMYLCASSLGQDPRGYTFGSGTRLTVV.

The rearrangement uses TRBV2 and TRBJ2-4, with D perhaps being TRBD1 or TRBD2 (5 bases each). The V gene lost 3 bases and the J gene lost 1 base, with 7 bases spanning the gap. This CDR3 is built from 14 residues. Germline V gene data show CDR1 as SNHLY and CDR2 as FYNNEI. CDR3 amino acids: CASSDWGAKNIQYF. CDR3 nucleotide sequence: TGTGCCAGCAGTGATTGGGGGGCCAAAAACATTCAGTACTTC.

This clonotype appeared a few times. This chain connects TRBV19 to TRBJ1-5; no clear D gene. This CDR3 is built from 15 residues. Germline CDR1 reads LNHDA; CDR2 reads SQIVND (reference sequence). The V end was cut by 10 bases, the J end by 1 base, with 17 bases between. CDR3 DNA sequence: TGTGCCACCCAGGTGGCCGCTAGGAGCAATCAGCCCCAGCATTTT. Protein: CATQVAARSNQPQHF. Using reference TRBV19 and TRBJ1-5 for the parts outside the CDR3, the full variable domain is DGGITQSPKYLFRKEGQNVTLSCEQNLNHDAMYWYRQDPGQGLRLIYYSQIVNDFQKGDIAEGYSVSREKKESFPLTVTSAQKNPTAFYLCATQVAARSNQPQHFGDGTRLSIL.

This clonotype was detected only a few times. This chain joins TRBV6-2 or TRBV6-3 and TRBJ1-1, with D possibly TRBD1 on 5 matching bases. V lost 5 bases to trimming and J lost 7 bases, with 17 bases between them. Germline loops: CDR1 MNHEY, CDR2 SVGEGT. This CDR3 has 14 residues. CDR3 in DNA: TGTGCCAGCAGTGGCGGGACCCCCGGCAGTGAAGCTTTCTTT. Protein: CASSGGTPGSEAFF.

This clonotype was recorded many times. The rearrangement joins TRBV18 to TRBJ2-4; possibly TRBD1 or TRBD2 for D (6 bases each). CDR3 size: 17 residues. Germline V gives CDR1 KGHSH, CDR2 LQKENI. V was cut by 3 bases and J by 2 bases, with 17 bases left in between. CDR3 DNA: TGTGCCAGCTCACCCCTGGGGGGCGGCGTCTCCAAAAACATTCAGTACTTC. Protein sequence: CASSPLGGGVSKNIQYF.

The table lists this clonotype with a few counts. This chain links TRBV12-3 or TRBV12-4 with TRBJ2-5; the match to TRBD2 covers 12 bases. CDR3 length equals 16 residues. Trimming cost V 5 bases and J 5 bases; bases outside gene matches: 9. The chain's CDR3 is CASSPASGGVGETQYF. CDR3 DNA sequence: TGTGCCAGCAGTCCCGCTAGCGGGGGGGTAGGCGAGACCCAGTACTTC.

This clonotype was seen a handful of times. This chain joins TRBV18 and TRBJ2-5; 9 bases line up with TRBD1. J gave up 1 base and V 4 bases, and 4 bases lay outside the gene matches. Germline V gene data show CDR1 as KGHSH and CDR2 as LQKENI. The CDR3 has 15 amino acids. The CDR3 is CASSRGQGFQETQYF. For the CDR3, the DNA is TGTGCCAGCTCACGAGGACAGGGGTTCCAAGAGACCCAGTACTTC.

This sequence joins TRBV6-2 or TRBV6-3 and TRBJ2-7, with D possibly TRBD2 on 6 matching bases. The CDR3 totals 14 residues. The germline V gene encodes CDR1 MNHEY and CDR2 SVGEGT. V lost 5 bases to trimming and J lost 4 bases, with 15 bases between them. The chain's CDR3 is CASSRFGGRYEQYV. The DNA of the CDR3 is TGTGCCAGCAGTCGTTTCGGGGGTAGGTACGAGCAGTACGTC.

Ten or more counts support this clonotype. This sequence joins TRBV5-1 and TRBJ2-5; 11 bases are a match to TRBD2. V lost 4 bases, J lost 0 bases, and 8 bases stayed unmatched. Germline values: CDR1 SGHRS, CDR2 YFSETQ. This CDR3 spans 17 amino acids. The CDR3 region is CASSPGSSGGYQETQYF. The CDR3 DNA sequence: TGCGCCAGCAGCCCGGGATCTAGCGGGGGGTACCAAGAGACCCAGTACTTC.

There are many counts of this clonotype. V and J are TRBV20-1 and TRBJ2-1, with 12 bases lining up with TRBD2. CDR1 is DFQATT, CDR2 SNEGSKA, per germline (reference sequence). V was clipped by 5 bases and J by 5 bases; unmatched bases: 7. The CDR3 consists of 15 residues. CDR3 amino acids: CSAPLAGGPNNEQFF. The CDR3 region has the DNA TGCAGTGCTCCTCTAGCGGGGGGGCCCAACAATGAGCAGTTCTTC.

This clonotype was seen a handful of times. The chain carries TRBV4-2 and TRBJ2-7, with 8 bases fitting TRBD2. Per germline, CDR1 LGHNA and CDR2 YNFKEQ. The J segment lost 4 bases and the V segment lost 0 bases, leaving 8 bases of the junction unmatched. CDR3 length: 16 amino acids. In DNA, the CDR3 is TGTGCCAGCAGCCAAGATCTGGGCGGGGGGACTTACGAGCAGTACTTC. Encoded protein: CASSQDLGGGTYEQYF.